The 2 T cell receptor beta chains listed next were all sequenced from one sample in a study of control samples from healthy donors and cancer patients. TCRdb keeps only in-frame clones here, not all; method: immunoSEQ multiplex PCR. The data show about 120,000 clones, approximately 88% seen once. The sequenced sample was blood. All receptors come from a man in his forties in good health.

The V call is TRBV6-1, the J call TRBJ1-5, with a weak D call TRBD1 (5 bases). Trimming took off 1 base at V and 0 bases at J, with 10 bases between the two ends. The CDR3 extends over 16 amino acids. CDR1 and CDR2 from the germline V gene are MNHNS and SASEGT. The DNA for the CDR3 is TGTGCCAGCAGTGAAGGGCAGGGTTATAGCAATCAGCCCCAGCATTTT. Protein product: CASSEGQGYSNQPQHF.

The chain combines TRBV24-1 with TRBJ1-2, with TRBD1 as a possible D gene (5 bases). This CDR3 has 17 amino acids. Trimming cost V 1 base and J 5 bases, with 19 bases left between them. Germline V gene lookup returns CDR1 KGHDR and CDR2 SFDVKD. This chain's CDR3 is CATSDFPGQGGTYGYTF. The CDR3 nucleotides are TGTGCCACCAGTGATTTCCCCGGGCAGGGAGGCACTTATGGCTACACCTTC.